Here is one T cell receptor beta chain with its context. The CDR3 runs 14 residues. The junction had 7 bases not matched to a gene; V was cut back by 7 bases and J by 3 bases. Germline V gives CDR1 SGHTA, CDR2 FQGTGA. The data originate from a study of T cells in Graves' hyperthyroidism and ophthalmopathy. There were TCR beta CDR3 regions amplified from RNA transcripts. Using the HTBI primer set, a first-round RT-PCR was run on the TCR CDR3. TCRdb re-analysed the multiplex PCR reads in MiXCR, keeping a single row per CDR3 protein. Of fewer than 900,000 distinct CDR3 sequences listed, around a sixth are singletons. Aged 18 to 65, the patients had hyperthyroidism that was newly diagnosed and had lasted under 2 months.

The chain links TRBV7-3 to TRBJ2-7; 9 positions agree with TRBD1. This receptor was obtained from a woman aged 45-60 years with Graves' hyperthyroidism that later progressed to Graves' ophthalmopathy. The sample was blood. CDR3 in amino acids: CASTQLGQGYEQYF. CDR3 nucleotide sequence: TGTGCCAGCACTCAACTGGGACAGGGCTACGAGCAGTACTTC.